This record looks at one T cell receptor (beta chain) sequence and its context. Its cognate antigen has yet to be identified. Base qualities were left out, and no much larger clone turns up one base away. Libraries came from the immunoSEQ multiplex PCR assay. TCRdb holds this immuneACCESS table with in-frame rearrangements only. Some clones are missing; in checked studies, unresolved V genes explain under half, and the rest has no known cause. The sample includes tens of thousands of clones, with 75% to 90% observed a single time. Jointly, the top ten make up over 13% of the sample. V ends up 3 bases short and J 3 bases short, with an unmatched junction base count of 3. The germline V gene supplies CDR1 KGHSH and CDR2 LQKENI. Including cysteine and phenylalanine, the CDR3 has 14 amino acids. The DNA shown is the 42-base CDR3, in frame from base 1. This specimen comes from a study of control samples from healthy donors and cancer patients (dated by TCRdb to about 2020).

The receptor comes from a man aged 60 to 69 with head and neck cancer. The sequenced sample was PBMCs. This chain joins TRBV18 to TRBJ1-1; TRBD1 lines up with 8 middle nucleotides. The CDR3 has the sequence CASSPGQGHTEAFF. The nucleotides are TGTGCCAGCTCACCTGGACAGGGTCACACTGAAGCTTTCTTT. The full variable domain, completed from the reference TRBV18 and TRBJ1-1 proteins outside the CDR3, reads NAGVMQNPRHLVRRRGQEARLRCSPMKGHSHVYWYRQLPEEGLKFMVYLQKENIIDESGMPKERFSAEFPKEGPSILRIQQVVRGDSAAYFCASSPGQGHTEAFFGQGTRLTVV.